The 17 T cell receptor beta chains in this list originate from one sample, sequenced in a study of blood T cell repertoires in COVID-19. Sequenced by immunoSEQ multiplex PCR; TCRdb stores in-frame clones only, minus some. Counted here are about 140,000 clones, 60% to 80% occurring once; the ten biggest clones make up roughly 9%. The sequencing sample was made of peripheral blood. The receptors come from a woman between 45 and 60 years old with active or convalescent COVID-19.

The chain joins TRBV12-5 to TRBJ2-5; 9 bases align to TRBD2. Germline loops: CDR1 LGHNT, CDR2 FRNRAP. J was trimmed by 5 bases and V by 4 bases; bases with no gene match: 11. This CDR3 comprises 16 residues. The CDR3 region has the DNA TGTGCTAGTGGTTGGATAGCGGGAGCCCTTGGGGAGACCCAGTACTTC. This encodes CASGWIAGALGETQYF.

This sequence joins TRBV2 and TRBJ1-5, with TRBD1 identical over 8 bases. The CDR3 length is 14 residues. With 5 bases clipped from V and 6 bases from J, the junction kept 6 bases outside the gene matches. Germline loops: CDR1 SNHLY, CDR2 FYNNEI. The CDR3, as DNA: TGTGCCAGCAGTCCGACAGGGGCTTCTCAGCCCCAGCATTTT. The encoded protein is CASSPTGASQPQHF.

This clone was seen a few times. V and J are TRBV6-5 and TRBJ1-2; 10 positions agree with TRBD1. With V trimmed by 10 bases and J by 6 bases, 5 bases remained unmatched. The germline V gene encodes CDR1 MNHEY and CDR2 SVGAGI. The length of the CDR3 is 12 residues. CDR3 in DNA: TGTGCCAACCGACAGGGGGCAAATGGCTACACCTTC. Translating it yields CANRQGANGYTF.

This chain uses TRBV4-1 with TRBJ2-7; 8 bases match TRBD1. The CDR3 spans 15 residues. With V trimmed by 0 bases and J by 3 bases, 4 bases remained unmatched. The germline CDR1 and CDR2 sequences are MGHRA and YSYEKL. The CDR3 here is CASSQEDRENYEQYF. The CDR3 DNA reads as TGCGCCAGCAGCCAAGAGGACAGGGAGAACTACGAGCAGTACTTC.

The J gene is TRBJ2-3, the V gene TRBV7-6, with TRBD1 matching 8 bases. Unmatched junction bases numbered 7, after V lost 3 bases and J lost 5 bases. This CDR3 spans 15 amino acids. Germline loops: CDR1 SGHVS, CDR2 FNYEAQ. CDR3 residues: CASSFVAGGQDTQYF. The CDR3 DNA reads TGTGCCAGCAGCTTCGTGGCAGGGGGCCAAGATACGCAGTATTTT.

This rearrangement joins TRBV10-1 to TRBJ1-5, with TRBD1 matching 7 bases. In germline, CDR1 is WNHNN, CDR2 SYGVQD (reference sequence). V was clipped by 4 bases and J by 6 bases; unmatched bases: 3. The CDR3 extends over 13 amino acids. The chain's CDR3 is CASSATGSQPQHF. CDR3 in DNA: TGCGCCAGCAGTGCGACAGGGTCTCAGCCCCAGCATTTT.

This clone was detected a few times. The CDR3 DNA is TGTGCCAGCTCACCCCTAGACCAGAACACTGAAGCTTTCTTT. Amino acids: CASSPLDQNTEAFF. V and J are TRBV18 and TRBJ1-1; D unclear. This CDR3 has 14 residues. The V and J ends lost 3 bases and 1 base respectively, with 9 bases between them. Germline V CDR1 and CDR2: KGHSH, LQKENI.

The V call is TRBV7-9, the J call TRBJ1-1, with 8 bases identical to TRBD1. After removal of 2 bases from V and 0 bases from J, the junction contained 2 bases not matched to a gene. This CDR3 is built from 15 residues. CDR1 SEHNR and CDR2 FQNEAQ come from the germline V gene (reference sequence). The DNA for the CDR3 is TGTGCCAGCAGCTTACAGGGGGCGATGAACACTGAAGCTTTCTTT. Translated: CASSLQGAMNTEAFF. The variable domain in full, completed from reference TRBV7-9 and TRBJ1-1, reads DTGVSQNPRHKITKRGQNVTFRCDPISEHNRLYWYRQTLGQGPEFLTYFQNEAQLEKSRLLSDRFSAERPKGSFSTLEIQRTEQGDSAMYLCASSLQGAMNTEAFFGQGTRLTVV.

The chain recombines TRBV6-5 with TRBJ1-5, with unresolved D. Trimming removed 2 bases from V and 4 bases from J, with 6 bases in between. This CDR3 region has 13 residues. Germline lookup yields CDR1 MNHEY and CDR2 SVGAGI. The CDR3 coding sequence is TGTGCCAGCAGTTACACAGAAAATCAGCCCCAGCATTTT. As protein: CASSYTENQPQHF.

This clone came up a few times. The genes are TRBV3-1 (or the pseudogene TRBV3-2) and TRBJ1-2, with D maybe TRBD1 (6 bases). Trimming removed 5 bases at V and 4 bases at J, with 14 bases between. There are 14 residues in the CDR3. Germline V gene lookup returns CDR1 LGHDT and CDR2 YNNKEL (reference sequence). The CDR3 reads CASSFPGQSYGYTF. The CDR3 nucleotides are TGTGCCAGCAGCTTTCCGGGACAATCCTATGGCTACACCTTC.

This rearrangement joins TRBV11-1 to TRBJ2-2; D perhaps matches TRBD2 (7 bases). V gave up 7 bases and J gave up 4 bases, with 16 bases separating them. The CDR3 is 15 amino acids. CDR1 and CDR2 (germline): SGHAT, FQDESV (reference sequence). The CDR3 region is CASTTGGRGTGELFF. The CDR3 DNA is TGTGCCAGCACCACCGGGGGGCGGGGCACCGGGGAGCTGTTTTTT.

The rearrangement joins TRBV7-9 to TRBJ1-3; 9 bases are a match to TRBD1. J was trimmed by 7 bases and V by 1 base; bases with no gene match: 2. Germline lookup yields CDR1 SEHNR and CDR2 FQNEAQ (reference sequence). This CDR3 is 14 amino acids long. CDR3 region: CASSLEQGANTIYF. The CDR3, as DNA: TGTGCCAGCAGCTTAGAACAGGGGGCGAACACCATATATTTT. Filled out from reference TRBV7-9 and TRBJ1-3, the complete variable domain reads DTGVSQNPRHKITKRGQNVTFRCDPISEHNRLYWYRQTLGQGPEFLTYFQNEAQLEKSRLLSDRFSAERPKGSFSTLEIQRTEQGDSAMYLCASSLEQGANTIYFGEGSWLTVV.

V and J are TRBV7-2 and TRBJ2-7, with 9 bases identical to TRBD2. The germline V gene has CDR1 SGHTA and CDR2 FQGNSA. With 3 bases clipped from V and 0 bases from J, the junction kept 0 bases outside the gene matches. CDR3 size: 14 residues. CDR3 nucleotide sequence: TGTGCCAGCAGCTTTAGCGGGAGCTCCTACGAGCAGTACTTC. Protein product: CASSFSGSSYEQYF.

J is TRBJ1-6 and V is TRBV6-6, with TRBD1 as a possible D gene (6 bases). The V and J ends lost 5 bases and 3 bases respectively, with 20 bases between them. The CDR3 length is 18 residues. Looked up from germline, CDR1 is MNHNY and CDR2 is SVGAGI (reference sequence). CDR3 bases: TGTGCCAGCAGTCCCAGGGAGCCGCGAGGGGGCTATAATTCACCCCTCCACTTT. It codes for CASSPREPRGGYNSPLHF.

V and J are TRBV7-9 and TRBJ2-1; maybe TRBD2 (6 bases). Germline CDR1 is SEHNR and CDR2 is FQNEAQ (reference sequence). V was pared by 2 bases and J by 7 bases, with 12 bases between. The CDR3 loop spans 14 amino acids. CDR3 sequence (DNA): TGTGCCAGCAGCTTAACGGGGGTGTTAAATGAGCAGTTCTTC. This gives the protein CASSLTGVLNEQFF.

The CDR3 DNA reads TGTGCCAGCAGCTTTGACAGGGTGCAAGAAGCTTTCTTT. It yields the protein CASSFDRVQEAFF. The chain is built from TRBV7-9 and TRBJ1-1, with 7 bases that match TRBD1. The V and J ends lost 3 bases and 8 bases, in that order; junction bases with no gene match: 6. The CDR3 runs to 13 residues. Germline V gene data show CDR1 as SEHNR and CDR2 as FQNEAQ (reference sequence).

The V and J genes are TRBV4-2 and TRBJ1-4; TRBD1 aligns across 8 bases. Losses at the gene ends were 0 bases for V and 3 bases for J; bases not matched to a gene: 9. CDR3 length equals 18 residues. Germline CDR1 reads LGHNA; CDR2 reads YNFKEQ. DNA of the CDR3: TGTGCCAGCAGCCAAGATACAGGGGGGATAACGGCTAATGAAAAACTGTTTTTT. It yields the protein CASSQDTGGITANEKLFF.